This record looks at one T cell receptor beta chain sequence and its context. The antigen is unknown. The data originate from a study of T cell responses to AZD1222 COVID-19 vaccine. Study-wide results and caveats: The study sampled repertoires only after the peak T cell response. Reportedly, nearly half of unique spike TCRs recognized epitopes outside B.1.351/B.1.1.7 mutations.

In germline, CDR1 is MGHRA, CDR2 YSYEKL. V was pared by 4 bases and J by 12 bases, with 16 bases between. The CDR3 consists of 13 residues. Sequencing used immunoSEQ multiplex PCR; TCRdb keeps in-frame clones, though not all of them. The data contain 130,000 or so clones, roughly nine tenths of them singletons. The clonotype comes from an adult who received the AZD1222 COVID-19 vaccine. The J gene is TRBJ2-1, the V gene TRBV4-1; D perhaps matches TRBD1 (5 bases). The specimen was peripheral blood, collected 28 days after the second AZD1222 dose. CDR3 residues: CASSRTQGGTQFF. The CDR3 region has the DNA TGCGCCAGCAGCCGAACGCAGGGTGGAACGCAGTTCTTC.